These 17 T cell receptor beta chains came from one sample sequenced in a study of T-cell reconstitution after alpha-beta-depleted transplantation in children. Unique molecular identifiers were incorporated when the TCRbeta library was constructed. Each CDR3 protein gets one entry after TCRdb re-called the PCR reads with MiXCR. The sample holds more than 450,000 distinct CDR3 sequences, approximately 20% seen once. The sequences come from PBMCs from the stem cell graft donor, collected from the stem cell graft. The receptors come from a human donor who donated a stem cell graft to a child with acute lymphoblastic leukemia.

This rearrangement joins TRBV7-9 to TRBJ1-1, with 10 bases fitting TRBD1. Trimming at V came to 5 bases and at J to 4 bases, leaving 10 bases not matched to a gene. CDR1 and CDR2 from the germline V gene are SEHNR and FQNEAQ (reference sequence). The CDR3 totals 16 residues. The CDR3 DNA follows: TGTGCCAGCAGCCCTGCTTTCCGGACAGGGGGCACTGAAGCTTTCTTT. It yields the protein CASSPAFRTGGTEAFF.

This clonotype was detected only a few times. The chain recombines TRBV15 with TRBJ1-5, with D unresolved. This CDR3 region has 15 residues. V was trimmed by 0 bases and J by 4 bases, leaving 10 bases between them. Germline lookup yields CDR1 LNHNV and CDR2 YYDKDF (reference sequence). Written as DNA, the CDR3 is TGTGCCACCAGCAGAGACGGAGCATTAAATCAGCCCCAGCATTTT. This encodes CATSRDGALNQPQHF. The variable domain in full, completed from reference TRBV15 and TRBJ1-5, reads DAMVIQNPRYQVTQFGKPVTLSCSQTLNHNVMYWYQQKSSQAPKLLFHYYDKDFNNEADTPDNFQSRRPNTSFCFLDIRSPGLGDTAMYLCATSRDGALNQPQHFGDGTRLSIL.

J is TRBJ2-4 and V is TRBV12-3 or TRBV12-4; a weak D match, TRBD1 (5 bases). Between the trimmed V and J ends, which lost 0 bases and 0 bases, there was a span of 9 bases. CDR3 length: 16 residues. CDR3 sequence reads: CASSLATELAKNIQYF. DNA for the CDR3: TGTGCCAGCAGTTTAGCGACAGAGTTAGCCAAAAACATTCAGTACTTC.

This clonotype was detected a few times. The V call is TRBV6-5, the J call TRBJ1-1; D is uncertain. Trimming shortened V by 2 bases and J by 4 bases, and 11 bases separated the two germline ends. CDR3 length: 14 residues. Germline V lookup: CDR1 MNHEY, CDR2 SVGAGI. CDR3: CASSYRAGGTEAFF. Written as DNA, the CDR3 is TGTGCCAGCAGTTACAGGGCAGGAGGCACTGAAGCTTTCTTT.

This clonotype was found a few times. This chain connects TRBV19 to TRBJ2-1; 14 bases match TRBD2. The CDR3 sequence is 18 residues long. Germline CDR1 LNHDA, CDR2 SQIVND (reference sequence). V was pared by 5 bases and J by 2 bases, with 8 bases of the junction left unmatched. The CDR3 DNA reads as TGTGCCAGTAGTTTGGGACTAGCGGGAGTAAACCCCTACAATGAGCAGTTCTTC. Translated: CASSLGLAGVNPYNEQFF.

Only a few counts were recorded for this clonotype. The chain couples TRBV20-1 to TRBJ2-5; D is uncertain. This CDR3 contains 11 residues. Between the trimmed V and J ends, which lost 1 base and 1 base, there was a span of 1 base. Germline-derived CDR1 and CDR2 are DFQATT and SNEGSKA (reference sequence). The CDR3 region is CSARGQETQYF. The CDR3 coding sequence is TGCAGTGCTAGAGGCCAAGAGACCCAGTACTTC.

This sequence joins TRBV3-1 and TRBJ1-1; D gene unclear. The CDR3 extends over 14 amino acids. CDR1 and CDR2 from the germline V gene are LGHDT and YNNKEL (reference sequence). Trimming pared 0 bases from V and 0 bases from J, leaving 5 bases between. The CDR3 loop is CASSQDFVNTEAFF. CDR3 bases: TGTGCCAGCAGCCAAGACTTCGTGAACACTGAAGCTTTCTTT.

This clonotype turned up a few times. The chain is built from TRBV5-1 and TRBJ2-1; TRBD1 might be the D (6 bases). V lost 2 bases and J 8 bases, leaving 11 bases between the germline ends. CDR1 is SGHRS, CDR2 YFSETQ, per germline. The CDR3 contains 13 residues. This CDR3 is CASSLRGNHEQFF. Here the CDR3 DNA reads TGCGCCAGCAGCTTAAGGGGGAATCATGAGCAGTTCTTC.

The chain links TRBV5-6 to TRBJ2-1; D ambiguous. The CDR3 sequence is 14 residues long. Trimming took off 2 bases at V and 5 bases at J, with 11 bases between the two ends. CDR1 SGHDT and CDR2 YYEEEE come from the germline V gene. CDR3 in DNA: TGTGCCAGCAGCTTCGAGGTGACGAACAATGAGCAGTTCTTC. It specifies CASSFEVTNNEQFF.

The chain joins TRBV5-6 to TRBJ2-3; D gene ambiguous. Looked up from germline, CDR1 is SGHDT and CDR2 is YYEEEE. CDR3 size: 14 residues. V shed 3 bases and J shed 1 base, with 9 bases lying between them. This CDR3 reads CASSWIGGTDTQYF. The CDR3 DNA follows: TGTGCCAGCAGCTGGATCGGAGGCACAGATACGCAGTATTTT.

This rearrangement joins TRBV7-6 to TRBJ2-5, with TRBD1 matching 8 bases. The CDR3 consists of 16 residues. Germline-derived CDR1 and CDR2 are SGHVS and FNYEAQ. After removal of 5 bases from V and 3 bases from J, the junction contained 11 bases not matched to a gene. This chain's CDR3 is CASSPVHTGGKETQYF. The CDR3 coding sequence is TGTGCCAGCAGCCCCGTCCATACAGGGGGAAAAGAGACCCAGTACTTC.

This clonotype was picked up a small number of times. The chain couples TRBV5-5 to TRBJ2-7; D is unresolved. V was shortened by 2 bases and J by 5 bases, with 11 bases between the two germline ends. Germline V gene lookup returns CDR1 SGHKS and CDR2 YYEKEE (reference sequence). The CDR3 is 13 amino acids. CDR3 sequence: CASSFLTANEQYF. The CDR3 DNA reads TGTGCCAGCAGCTTTCTGACGGCGAACGAGCAGTACTTC. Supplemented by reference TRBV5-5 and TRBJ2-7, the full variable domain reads DAGVTQSPTHLIKTRGQQVTLRCSPISGHKSVSWYQQVLGQGPQFIFQYYEKEERGRGNFPDRFSARQFPNYSSELNVNALLLGDSALYLCASSFLTANEQYFGPGTRLTVT.

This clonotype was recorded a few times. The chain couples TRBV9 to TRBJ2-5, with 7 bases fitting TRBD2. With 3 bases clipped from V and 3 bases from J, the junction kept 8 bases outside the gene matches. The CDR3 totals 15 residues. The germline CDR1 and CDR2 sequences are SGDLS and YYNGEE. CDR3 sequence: CASSAEGRVKETQYF. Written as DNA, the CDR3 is TGTGCCAGCAGCGCGGAGGGGAGGGTTAAAGAGACCCAGTACTTC.

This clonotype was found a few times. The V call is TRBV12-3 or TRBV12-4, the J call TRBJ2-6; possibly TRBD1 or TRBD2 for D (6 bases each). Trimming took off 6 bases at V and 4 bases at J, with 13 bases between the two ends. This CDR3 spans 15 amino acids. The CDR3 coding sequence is TGTGCCAGCAGCTGGGGGGCAAAAGGGGCCAACGTCCTGACTTTC. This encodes CASSWGAKGANVLTF.

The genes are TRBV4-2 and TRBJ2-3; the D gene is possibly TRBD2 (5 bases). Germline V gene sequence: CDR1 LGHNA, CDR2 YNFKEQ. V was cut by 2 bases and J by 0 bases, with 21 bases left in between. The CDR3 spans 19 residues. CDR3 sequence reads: CASSQNNDLTTFSTDTQYF. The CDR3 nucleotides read TGTGCCAGCAGCCAAAACAACGACTTGACTACCTTTAGCACAGATACGCAGTATTTT.

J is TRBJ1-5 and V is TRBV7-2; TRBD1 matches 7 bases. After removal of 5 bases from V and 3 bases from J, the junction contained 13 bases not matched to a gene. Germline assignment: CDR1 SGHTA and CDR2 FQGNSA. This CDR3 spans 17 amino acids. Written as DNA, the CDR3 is TGTGCCAGCAGCCAACCCCTACGACAGGGACTCAATCAGCCCCAGCATTTT. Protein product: CASSQPLRQGLNQPQHF.

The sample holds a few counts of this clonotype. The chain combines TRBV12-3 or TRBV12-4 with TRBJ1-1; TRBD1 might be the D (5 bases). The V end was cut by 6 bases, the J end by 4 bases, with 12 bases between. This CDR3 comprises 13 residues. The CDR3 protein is CASSRVRGTEAFF. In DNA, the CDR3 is TGTGCCAGCAGCAGGGTACGGGGCACTGAAGCTTTCTTT.